A single sample gave rise to the 21 T cell receptor beta chains below, sequenced in a study of shared clonotypes between healthy human individuals. Data came from immunoSEQ multiplex PCR; TCRdb stores just in-frame clones and leaves some out. The sample records around 1.1 million clones, approximately 80% being singletons. The source material was memory CD4+ T cells from PBMCs. Sample subset: CD45RA-negative fraction. Source of these receptors: a man younger than 35 in good health. Some clones in this sample may be carry-over from other donors' samples.

The rearrangement joins TRBV5-4 to TRBJ2-1; D may correspond to TRBD1 or TRBD2 (5 bases each). Trimming pared 1 base from V and 5 bases from J, leaving 13 bases between. Germline assignment: CDR1 SGHNT and CDR2 YYREEE (reference sequence). This CDR3 has 15 residues. The CDR3 sequence: CASSLSGLGDNEQFF. CDR3 bases: TGTGCCAGCAGCTTGTCAGGGTTGGGGGACAATGAGCAGTTCTTC.

V usage is TRBV27 and J usage is TRBJ2-5; possible D gene TRBD2, 6 bases. The CDR3 consists of 15 residues. Germline V gene lookup returns CDR1 MNHEY and CDR2 SMNVEV (reference sequence). Trimming left V 11 bases short and J 7 bases short, with 26 bases between. The CDR3 DNA reads TGTGCCGCCCAGCTCGTGCAGGGACTGACGTGGACCCAGTACTTC. It translates to CAAQLVQGLTWTQYF.

The rearrangement links TRBV7-7 to TRBJ2-5; TRBD1 matches 9 bases. The CDR3 is made up of 16 amino acids. Germline trimming cut 5 bases from V and 5 bases from J; bases unmatched to any gene: 12. The germline CDR1 and CDR2 sequences are SSHAT and FNYEAQ (reference sequence). The CDR3: CASSPGRDRVGETQYF. For the CDR3, the DNA is TGTGCCAGCAGCCCAGGACGGGACAGGGTAGGGGAGACCCAGTACTTC. Supplemented by reference TRBV7-7 and TRBJ2-5, the full variable domain reads GAGVSQSPRYKVTKRGQDVTLRCDPISSHATLYWYQQALGQGPEFLTYFNYEAQPDKSGLPSDRFSAERPEGSISTLTIQRTEQRDSAMYRCASSPGRDRVGETQYFGPGTRLLVL.

The rearrangement links TRBV4-1 to TRBJ1-2, with unresolved D. Deletions cut 0 bases from V and 5 bases from J, with 10 bases between. The V gene's germline CDR1 is MGHRA and CDR2 YSYEKL. The CDR3 sequence is 14 residues long. Here the CDR3 reads CASSQDTRGYGYTF. CDR3 in DNA: TGCGCCAGCAGCCAAGATACCCGAGGGTATGGCTACACCTTC.

The genes are TRBV5-1 and TRBJ2-5; D might be TRBD2 (6 bases). The CDR3 runs 15 residues. Germline CDR1 and CDR2: SGHRS and YFSETQ. The ends were cut back, 2 bases at V and 2 bases at J, with 13 bases in the middle. The CDR3 protein is CASSFSGNVQETQYF. CDR3 DNA sequence: TGCGCCAGCAGCTTTAGCGGCAACGTTCAAGAGACCCAGTACTTC.

The chain links TRBV11-2 to TRBJ2-2; no reliable D call. CDR3 length equals 16 residues. The V end lost 5 bases, the J end lost 7 bases, and 20 bases lay between the germline ends. Germline loops: CDR1 SGHAT, CDR2 FQNNGV. In DNA, the CDR3 is TGTGCCAGCAGCCCGTTCCGGGTTGAGAAAGACGGGGAGCTGTTTTTT. It translates to CASSPFRVEKDGELFF.

The rearrangement joins TRBV11-3 to TRBJ2-1, with D perhaps given as TRBD1 or TRBD2 (5 bases each). Germline values: CDR1 SGHNT, CDR2 YENEEA. Deletions cut 5 bases from V and 3 bases from J, with 11 bases between. The CDR3 has 14 amino acids. CDR3 in DNA: TGTGCCAGCAGCACCCAGGGAGACTACAATGAGCAGTTCTTC. Translated: CASSTQGDYNEQFF. Together with reference TRBV11-3 and TRBJ2-1, the CDR3 gives the full variable domain: EAGVVQSPRYKIIEKKQPVAFWCNPISGHNTLYWYLQNLGQGPELLIRYENEEAVDDSQLPKDRFSAERLKGVDSTLKIQPAELGDSAVYLCASSTQGDYNEQFFGPGTRLTVL.

Many counts were recorded for this clone. The sample has other DNA sequences that encode this CDR3 too. The chain couples TRBV28 to TRBJ1-4; D remains unclear. CDR3 length: 11 amino acids. Germline CDR1 reads MDHEN; CDR2 reads SYDVKM. Trimming removed 5 bases from V and 3 bases from J, with 1 base in between. The CDR3 DNA follows: TGTGCCAGCAGTCCTAATGAAAAACTGTTTTTT. Translation: CASSPNEKLFF.

This clone was observed a few times. The CDR3 region is CAWGDAVEQYF. CDR3 bases: TGTGCCTGGGGGGACGCCGTCGAGCAGTACTTC. This sequence joins TRBV30 and TRBJ2-7; either TRBD1 or TRBD2 may fit D (5 bases each). There are 11 residues in the CDR3. The V gene lost 5 bases and the J gene lost 6 bases, with 11 bases spanning the gap. Germline V gene data show CDR1 as GTSNPN and CDR2 as SVGIG (reference sequence).

V and J are TRBV18 and TRBJ2-3; D may be TRBD1 (5 bases). From germline, CDR1 is KGHSH and CDR2 LQKENI. V gave up 0 bases and J gave up 4 bases, with 14 bases separating them. The CDR3 loop spans 16 amino acids. Here the CDR3 DNA reads TGTGCCAGCTCACCACCGGGTGGGGCGAGGTCAGATACGCAGTATTTT. Translation: CASSPPGGARSDTQYF.

The J gene is TRBJ1-6, the V gene TRBV5-1; 9 bases map to TRBD1. The CDR3 totals 15 residues. With V trimmed by 0 bases and J by 10 bases, 5 bases remained unmatched. CDR1 is SGHRS and CDR2 is YFSETQ in the germline V gene. As DNA, the CDR3 is TGCGCCAGCAGCTTGGCACAGGGGGCTGGCTCACCCCTCCACTTT. This codes for CASSLAQGAGSPLHF.

The chain is built from TRBV29-1 and TRBJ2-7; D perhaps matches TRBD1 (6 bases). Germline CDR1 reads SQVTM; CDR2 reads ANQGSEA. With 4 bases removed from V and 6 bases from J, the gap between germline ends came to 19 bases. The CDR3 runs to 14 residues. The CDR3, as DNA: TGCAGCGTTGTAGGCTCGGACAGCCAAGGCGAGCAGTACTTC. Protein: CSVVGSDSQGEQYF.

As to this clone: The same CDR3 arises from other DNA sequences in this sample as well. This chain uses TRBV19 with TRBJ2-7; the D gene is possibly TRBD1 (5 bases). Germline V gene lookup returns CDR1 LNHDA and CDR2 SQIVND (reference sequence). Trimming shortened V by 5 bases and J by 0 bases, and 8 bases separated the two germline ends. This CDR3 spans 13 amino acids. The CDR3 here is CASSQGPSYEQYF. For the CDR3, the DNA is TGTGCCAGTAGTCAGGGTCCCTCCTACGAGCAGTACTTC.

The chain combines TRBV2 with TRBJ1-4, with D perhaps matching TRBD1 (6 bases). This CDR3 is 15 amino acids long. Germline V gene data show CDR1 as SNHLY and CDR2 as FYNNEI. Trimming stripped 8 bases from V and 8 bases from J, with 21 bases between. The CDR3 is CASRRGGPGVEKLFF. As DNA, the CDR3 is TGTGCCAGCCGACGAGGGGGGCCCGGTGTCGAAAAACTGTTTTTT.

This clone occurred once. The V and J genes are TRBV5-1 and TRBJ1-1; D not resolved. Per the germline V gene, CDR1 is SGHRS and CDR2 is YFSETQ. The germline V and J ends were trimmed by 4 bases and 1 base, with 8 bases remaining between them. The CDR3 sequence is 13 residues long. The CDR3 coding sequence is TGCGCCAGCAGCGAACAGACGAACACTGAAGCTTTCTTT. Amino acid sequence: CASSEQTNTEAFF.

This clone was seen just once. This sequence joins TRBV28 and TRBJ2-4; TRBD1 matches at 7 bases. The germline gives CDR1 MDHEN, CDR2 SYDVKM. V was clipped by 8 bases and J by 1 base; unmatched bases: 8. The CDR3 is made up of 15 amino acids. The CDR3 sequence is CASSTGHHAKNIQYF. The DNA of the CDR3 is TGTGCCAGCTCGACAGGGCACCACGCCAAAAACATTCAGTACTTC.

The chain joins TRBV5-1 to TRBJ1-1; D is possibly TRBD1 (5 bases). This CDR3 is built from 13 residues. The V gene's germline CDR1 is SGHRS and CDR2 YFSETQ. V shed 0 bases and J shed 6 bases, with 9 bases lying between them. CDR3 bases: TGCGCCAGCAGCTTGGCGGGGACCTCTGAAGCTTTCTTT. As protein: CASSLAGTSEAFF.

The chain carries TRBV29-1 and TRBJ2-2, with 13 bases matching TRBD2. The CDR3 is 15 amino acids. CDR1 and CDR2 from the germline V gene are SQVTM and ANQGSEA. The trim removed 6 bases at V and 5 bases at J, leaving 6 bases unmatched. The chain's CDR3 is CSVRGLAGRTGELFF. For the CDR3, the DNA is TGCAGCGTGAGGGGACTAGCGGGGCGGACCGGGGAGCTGTTTTTT.

The CDR3 loop is CASSPATGPQGEKLFF. DNA for the CDR3: TGTGCCAGCTCACCAGCGACAGGGCCCCAGGGTGAAAAACTGTTTTTT. This chain uses TRBV18 with TRBJ1-4; 7 bases agree with TRBD1. The CDR3 is 16 amino acids. V lost 2 bases, J lost 7 bases, and 10 bases stayed unmatched. Germline V gene lookup returns CDR1 KGHSH and CDR2 LQKENI.

The chain joins TRBV7-2 to TRBJ2-3, with no clear D. CDR1 is SGHTA, CDR2 FQGNSA, per germline. V gave up 3 bases and J gave up 11 bases, with 21 bases separating them. There are 15 residues in the CDR3. The chain's CDR3 is CASSFSPRSAMRQYF. CDR3 nucleotide sequence: TGTGCCAGCAGCTTTTCCCCCCGCTCCGCCATGAGGCAGTATTTT.

The J gene is TRBJ1-5, the V gene TRBV5-3; D remains unclear. TRBV5-3 is an ORF; its function is uncertain. This CDR3 region has 11 residues. The V end was cut by 3 bases, the J end by 4 bases, with 2 bases between. This chain's CDR3 is CARSWNQPQHF. The CDR3 DNA follows: TGTGCCAGAAGCTGGAATCAGCCCCAGCATTTT.